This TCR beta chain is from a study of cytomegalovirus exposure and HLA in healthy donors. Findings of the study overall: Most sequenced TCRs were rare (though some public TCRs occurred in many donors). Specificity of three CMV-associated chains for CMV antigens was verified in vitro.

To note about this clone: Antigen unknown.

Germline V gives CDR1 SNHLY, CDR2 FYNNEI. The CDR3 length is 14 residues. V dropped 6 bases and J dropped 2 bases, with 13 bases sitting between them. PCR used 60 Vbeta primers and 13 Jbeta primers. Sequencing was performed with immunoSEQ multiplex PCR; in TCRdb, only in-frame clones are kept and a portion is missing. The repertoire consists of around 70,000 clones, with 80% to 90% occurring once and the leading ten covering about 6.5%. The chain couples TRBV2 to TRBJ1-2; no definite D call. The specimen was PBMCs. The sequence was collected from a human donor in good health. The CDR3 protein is CASRRSATNYGYTF. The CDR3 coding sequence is TGTGCCAGCAGGAGGTCAGCGACGAACTATGGCTACACCTTC.